The 2 T cell receptor beta chains below come from one sample, sequenced in a study of T cell responses to AZD1222 COVID-19 vaccine. Assay: immunoSEQ multiplex PCR; the TCRdb copy retains only in-frame clones and omits some. Among roughly 100,000 clones listed, 85% to 95% were seen once. The specimen was peripheral blood, collected on day 0 of AZD1222 vaccination. The receptors originated from an adult in good health.

This chain uses TRBV6-5 with TRBJ2-3, with 16 bases lining up with TRBD2. The CDR3 runs 15 residues. Germline V gives CDR1 MNHEY, CDR2 SVGAGI. The trim removed 6 bases at V and 4 bases at J, leaving 1 base unmatched. The DNA for the CDR3 is TGTGCCAGCAGGGGACTAGCGGGAGGGCCAGATACGCAGTATTTT. It translates to CASRGLAGGPDTQYF.

This chain links TRBV24-1 with TRBJ2-2, with a weak D call TRBD1 (6 bases). The V end lost 4 bases, the J end lost 3 bases, and 11 bases lay between the germline ends. Germline loops: CDR1 KGHDR, CDR2 SFDVKD. The CDR3 has 15 residues. The CDR3 DNA reads as TGTGCCACCAGTGAGAACAGGGACCACACCGGGGAGCTGTTTTTT. Its protein product is CATSENRDHTGELFF.